Sequencing of this TCR beta chain was carried out in a study of lung T cells in sarcoidosis with Löfgren's syndrome. Study in general: Löfgren's syndrome patients were the main repertoire analysis focus.

About this clonotype: Its cognate antigen is unknown.

TCRdb fed the reads into MiXCR, producing one record per CDR3 protein. The data hold fewer than 25,000 distinct CDR3 sequences, with over 20% observed a single time. Study-wide points: The most expanded V genes in Löfgren's patients were reportedly TRAV12-1 and TRBV2.

The V gene's germline CDR1 is LNHDA and CDR2 SQIVND (reference sequence). Trimming took off 8 bases at V and 0 bases at J, with 13 bases between the two ends. CDR3 length: 14 amino acids. Sequenced sample: CD4+ T cells from bronchoalveolar lavage. The TCR sequence derives from a human donor with sarcoidosis (Löfgren's syndrome or another form), or a control subject (not recorded which). The chain carries TRBV19 and TRBJ1-2; D gene uncertain. The CDR3 DNA follows: TGTGCCAGTGTCAAAGACAAAGCTAACTATGGCTACACCTTC. Its translation: CASVKDKANYGYTF.